This T cell receptor beta chain appears in the sequencing data of a study of CD8 T cells in ankylosing spondylitis. Study results and caveats: Clones linked to disease were reported to show significant enrichment in matched ankylosing spondylitis synovial fluid. In peripheral blood, disease-linked CD8+ clones occurred at relatively low frequencies. A TCR beta motif made of about 8 highly homologous variants seemed typical of ankylosing spondylitis blood.

The CDR3 spans 13 residues. Trimming took 2 bases from V and 11 from J, leaving 13 bases between them. Libraries of TCR beta came from quantitative 5'-RACE with molecular barcodes. One entry per CDR3 protein, called by TCRdb with MiXCR from the 5' RACE reads. This table has 85,000 to 90,000 distinct CDR3 sequences, around 30% appearing once. As regards this clonotype: The antigen is not known.

The chain uses TRBV12-3 or TRBV12-4 and TRBJ1-5; possibly TRBD1 for D (6 bases). The clonotype originates from a male donor with ankylosing spondylitis or in good health (not recorded which). Sequencing input: blood, either unsorted or a sorted T cell fraction (not recorded which). The CDR3 sequence: CASSLMREGAQHF. CDR3 in DNA: TGTGCCAGCAGTTTAATGCGCGAGGGGGCCCAGCATTTT.